The following is a T cell receptor beta chain sequence with its context. What it binds is not known. Germline loops: CDR1 SGHAT, CDR2 FQNNGV. V gave up 1 base and J gave up 0 bases, with 15 bases separating them. The CDR3 spans 17 residues. Patients had chemo-refractory metastatic non-small-cell lung cancer and received focal radiation plus CTLA-4 blockade that used ipilimumab. This specimen comes from a study of radiotherapy plus CTLA-4 blockade in lung cancer. Turning to the study itself: With over 25% of patients having disease control, objective responses were seen in roughly 18%.

Profiling relied on immunoSEQ multiplex PCR, and the TCRdb table lists in-frame clones only, not all of them. This table has 35,000 to 40,000 clones, 55% to 75% appearing once. Study-wide findings and caveats: In blood, TCR clones derived from the tumor expanded after radiotherapy plus ipilimumab. Reports state that early shifts in blood T cell clones, with interferon-beta, best predicted response.

The sequence derives from a human donor with non-small cell lung cancer who had stable disease on radiotherapy plus ipilimumab. The material was peripheral blood, obtained from a patient treated with radiotherapy plus ipilimumab. This sequence joins TRBV11-2 and TRBJ1-2; the D is unclear. The CDR3 DNA is TGTGCCAGCAGCTTAGTAGGAGGGCGCTCAGCTAACTATGGCTACACCTTC. This codes for CASSLVGGRSANYGYTF.